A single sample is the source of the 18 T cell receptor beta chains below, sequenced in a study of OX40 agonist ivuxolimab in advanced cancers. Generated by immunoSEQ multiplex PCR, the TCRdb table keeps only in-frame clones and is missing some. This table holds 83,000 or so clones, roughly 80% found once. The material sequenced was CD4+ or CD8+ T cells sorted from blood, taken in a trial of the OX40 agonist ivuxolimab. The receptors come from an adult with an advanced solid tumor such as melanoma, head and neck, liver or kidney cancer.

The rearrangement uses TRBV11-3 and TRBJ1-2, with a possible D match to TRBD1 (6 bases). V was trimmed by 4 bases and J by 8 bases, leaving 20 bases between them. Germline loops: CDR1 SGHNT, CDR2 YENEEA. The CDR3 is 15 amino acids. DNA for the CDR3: TGTGCCAGCAGCTGGGGCCTCCGACAGGTTTTCGGCTACACCTTC. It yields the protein CASSWGLRQVFGYTF. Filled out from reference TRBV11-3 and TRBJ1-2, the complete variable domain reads EAGVVQSPRYKIIEKKQPVAFWCNPISGHNTLYWYLQNLGQGPELLIRYENEEAVDDSQLPKDRFSAERLKGVDSTLKIQPAELGDSAVYLCASSWGLRQVFGYTFGSGTRLTVV.

CDR3 nucleotide sequence: TGTGCCAGTAGTAACCAGGGGAGGGACACTGAAGCTTTCTTT. The encoded protein is CASSNQGRDTEAFF. The chain uses TRBV19 and TRBJ1-1; perhaps TRBD1 as D (6 bases). The CDR3 spans 14 residues. Per the germline V gene, CDR1 is LNHDA and CDR2 is SQIVND (reference sequence). Trimming removed 4 bases at V and 3 bases at J, with 12 bases between.

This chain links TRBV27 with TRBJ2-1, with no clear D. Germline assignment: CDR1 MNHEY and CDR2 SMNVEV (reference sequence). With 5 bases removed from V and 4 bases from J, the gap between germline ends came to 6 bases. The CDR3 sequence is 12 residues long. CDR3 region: CASSPRYNEQFF. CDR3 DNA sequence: TGTGCCAGCAGTCCTAGATACAATGAGCAGTTCTTC.

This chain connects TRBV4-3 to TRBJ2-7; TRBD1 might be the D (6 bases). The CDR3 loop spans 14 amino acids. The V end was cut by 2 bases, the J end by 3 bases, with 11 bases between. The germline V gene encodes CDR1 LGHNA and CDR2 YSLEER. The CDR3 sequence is CASSQSDRNYEQYF. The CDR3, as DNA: TGCGCCAGCAGCCAATCCGACAGGAACTACGAGCAGTACTTC.

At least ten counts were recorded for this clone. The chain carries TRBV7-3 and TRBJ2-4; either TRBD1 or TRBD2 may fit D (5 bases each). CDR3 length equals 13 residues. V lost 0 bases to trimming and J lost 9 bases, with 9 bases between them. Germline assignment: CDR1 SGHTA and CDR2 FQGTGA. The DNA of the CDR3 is TGTGCCAGCAGCTTAACAGGGGCGGGCATTCAGTACTTC. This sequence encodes CASSLTGAGIQYF.

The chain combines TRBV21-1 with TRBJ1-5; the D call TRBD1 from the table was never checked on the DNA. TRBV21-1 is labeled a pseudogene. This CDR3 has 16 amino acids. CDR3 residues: CASSGRRGRSNQPQHF. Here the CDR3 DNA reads TGTGCCAGCAGCGGACGCAGGGGTAGAAGCAATCAGCCCCAGCATTTT.

The CDR3 spells CAWSPTGVEQYF. CDR3 DNA: TGTGCCTGGAGCCCCACAGGGGTCGAGCAGTACTTC. The chain carries TRBV30 and TRBJ2-7; 7 bases agree with TRBD1. The CDR3 sequence is 12 residues long. The germline gives CDR1 GTSNPN, CDR2 SVGIG (reference sequence). Losses at the gene ends were 3 bases for V and 6 bases for J; bases not matched to a gene: 5. The full variable domain, completed using reference TRBV30 and TRBJ2-7, is SQTIHQWPATLVQPVGSPLSLECTVEGTSNPNLYWYRQAAGRGLQLLFYSVGIGQISSEVPQNLSASRPQDRQFILSSKKLLLSDSGFYLCAWSPTGVEQYFGPGTRLTVT.

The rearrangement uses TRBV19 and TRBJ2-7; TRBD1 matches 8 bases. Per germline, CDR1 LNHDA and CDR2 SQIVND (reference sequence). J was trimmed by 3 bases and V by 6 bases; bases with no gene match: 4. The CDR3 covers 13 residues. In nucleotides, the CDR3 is TGTGCCAGTAGATCCGGGACAGGCTACGAGCAGTACTTC. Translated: CASRSGTGYEQYF.

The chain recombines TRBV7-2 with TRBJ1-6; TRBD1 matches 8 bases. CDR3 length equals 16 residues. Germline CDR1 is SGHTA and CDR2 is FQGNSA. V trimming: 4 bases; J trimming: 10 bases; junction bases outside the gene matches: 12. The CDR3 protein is CASSSAGQGAGSPLHF. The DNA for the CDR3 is TGTGCCAGCAGCTCCGCCGGGCAGGGGGCAGGATCACCCCTCCACTTT.

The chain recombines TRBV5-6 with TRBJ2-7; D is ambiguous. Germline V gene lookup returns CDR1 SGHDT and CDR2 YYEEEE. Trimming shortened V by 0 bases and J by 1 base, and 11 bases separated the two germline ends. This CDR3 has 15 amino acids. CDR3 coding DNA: TGTGCCAGCAGCTTGGTAGGACGGTCATCCTACGAGCAGTACTTC. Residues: CASSLVGRSSYEQYF.

The DNA for the CDR3 is TGTGCCAGCTCACCAAACAGGAACAATGAAAAACTGTTTTTT. Its protein is CASSPNRNNEKLFF. The gene calls are TRBV18 and TRBJ1-4, with D maybe TRBD1 (5 bases). The CDR3 is 14 residues long. The germline V gene encodes CDR1 KGHSH and CDR2 LQKENI. The ends were cut back, 2 bases at V and 5 bases at J, with 9 bases in the middle.

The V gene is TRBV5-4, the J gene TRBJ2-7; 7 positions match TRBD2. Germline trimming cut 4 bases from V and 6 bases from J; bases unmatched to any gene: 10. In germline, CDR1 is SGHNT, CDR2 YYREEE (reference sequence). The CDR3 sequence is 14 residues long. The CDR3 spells CASSREATSSEQYF. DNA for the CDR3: TGTGCCAGCAGCCGGGAGGCTACTAGCTCCGAGCAGTACTTC.

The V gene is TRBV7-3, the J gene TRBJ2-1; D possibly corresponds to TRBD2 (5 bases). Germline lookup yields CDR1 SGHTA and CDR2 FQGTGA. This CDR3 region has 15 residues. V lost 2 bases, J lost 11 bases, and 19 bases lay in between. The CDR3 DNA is TGTGCCAGCAGCTTAGAGCGGACTTATCCGAATCAGCAGTTCTTC. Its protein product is CASSLERTYPNQQFF.

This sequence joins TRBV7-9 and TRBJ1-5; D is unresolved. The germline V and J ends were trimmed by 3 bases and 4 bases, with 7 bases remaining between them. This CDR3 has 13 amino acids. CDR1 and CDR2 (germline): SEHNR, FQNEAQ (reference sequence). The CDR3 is CASSFQTNQPQHF. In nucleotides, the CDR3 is TGTGCCAGCAGCTTTCAGACAAATCAGCCCCAGCATTTT. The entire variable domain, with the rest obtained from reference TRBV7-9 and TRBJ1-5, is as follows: DTGVSQNPRHKITKRGQNVTFRCDPISEHNRLYWYRQTLGQGPEFLTYFQNEAQLEKSRLLSDRFSAERPKGSFSTLEIQRTEQGDSAMYLCASSFQTNQPQHFGDGTRLSIL.

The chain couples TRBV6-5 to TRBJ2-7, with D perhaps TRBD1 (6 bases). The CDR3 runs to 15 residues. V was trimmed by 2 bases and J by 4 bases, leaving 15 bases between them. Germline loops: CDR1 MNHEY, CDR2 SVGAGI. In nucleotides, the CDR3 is TGTGCCAGCAGTTACAAAGGACAGCTCCCTTACGAGCAGTACTTC. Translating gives CASSYKGQLPYEQYF.

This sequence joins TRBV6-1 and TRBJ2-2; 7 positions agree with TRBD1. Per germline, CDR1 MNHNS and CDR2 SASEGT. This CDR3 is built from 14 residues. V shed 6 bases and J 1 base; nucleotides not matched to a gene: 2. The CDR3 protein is CASRGQLNTGELFF. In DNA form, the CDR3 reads TGTGCCAGCAGGGGACAGCTGAACACCGGGGAGCTGTTTTTT.

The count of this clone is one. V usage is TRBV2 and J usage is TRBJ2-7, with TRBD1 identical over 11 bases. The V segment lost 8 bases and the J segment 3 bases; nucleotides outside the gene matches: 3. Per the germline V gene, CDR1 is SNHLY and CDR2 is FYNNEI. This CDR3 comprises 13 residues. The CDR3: CASGGTGGYEQYF. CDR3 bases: TGTGCCAGCGGTGGGACAGGGGGCTACGAGCAGTACTTC.

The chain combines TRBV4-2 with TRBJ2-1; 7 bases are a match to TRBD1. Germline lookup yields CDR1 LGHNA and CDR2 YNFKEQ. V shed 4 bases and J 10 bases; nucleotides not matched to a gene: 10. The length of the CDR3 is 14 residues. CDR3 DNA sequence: TGTGCCAGCAGCCGTGGACAGGAGCTTGGGGAGCAGTTCTTC. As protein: CASSRGQELGEQFF.